The 29 T cell receptor beta chains below come from one sample, sequenced in a study of blood T cell repertoires in COVID-19. Libraries were prepared by immunoSEQ multiplex PCR; TCRdb keeps only in-frame clonotypes and omits some of them. The sample has under 40,000 clones, about nine tenths seen once. Sequenced sample: peripheral blood. The receptors were gathered from a human donor in a cohort sampled during active COVID-19.

The V and J genes are TRBV5-1 and TRBJ2-7; D unresolved. The germline V gene encodes CDR1 SGHRS and CDR2 YFSETQ. This CDR3 spans 15 amino acids. Trimming removed 4 bases at V and 6 bases at J, with 20 bases between. In DNA form, the CDR3 reads TGCGCCAGCAGCCCCGCTGTGGAAGCGTTCGGCGAGCAGTACTTC. Translated: CASSPAVEAFGEQYF.

This clone has just one count. V and J are TRBV19 and TRBJ2-3, with 7 bases that match TRBD1. Losses at the gene ends were 5 bases for V and 3 bases for J; bases not matched to a gene: 8. CDR3 size: 15 residues. Germline CDR1 LNHDA, CDR2 SQIVND (reference sequence). CDR3 protein: CASSPRTGGTDTQYF. The DNA for the CDR3 is TGTGCCAGTAGTCCCCGGACAGGCGGGACAGATACGCAGTATTTT. Together with reference TRBV19 and TRBJ2-3, the CDR3 gives the full variable domain: DGGITQSPKYLFRKEGQNVTLSCEQNLNHDAMYWYRQDPGQGLRLIYYSQIVNDFQKGDIAEGYSVSREKKESFPLTVTSAQKNPTAFYLCASSPRTGGTDTQYFGPGTRLTVL.

The chain has TRBV6-1 and TRBJ2-7; D gene ambiguous. V was trimmed by 2 bases and J by 1 base, leaving 9 bases between them. Germline CDR1 and CDR2: MNHNS and SASEGT. The CDR3 is made up of 14 amino acids. CDR3 protein: CASSEPAASYEQYF. The CDR3 bases are TGTGCCAGCAGTGAACCGGCGGCATCCTACGAGCAGTACTTC.

Notes on this clone: Different DNA sequences within this sample yield the same CDR3. The chain couples TRBV9 to TRBJ1-6; 7 nucleotides agree with TRBD1. Looked up from germline, CDR1 is SGDLS and CDR2 is YYNGEE. With V trimmed by 0 bases and J by 3 bases, 0 bases remained unmatched. This CDR3 is built from 15 residues. The CDR3 coding sequence is TGTGCCAGCAGCGTAGCAGGGGGCTATAATTCACCCCTCCACTTT. This translates into CASSVAGGYNSPLHF.

V gene TRBV2 combines with J gene TRBJ2-5, with D unclear. V was pared by 0 bases and J by 14 bases, with 7 bases between. This CDR3 has 10 residues. Germline V CDR1 and CDR2: SNHLY, FYNNEI. The CDR3 is CASSEARGYF. The CDR3 DNA reads as TGTGCCAGCAGTGAAGCGCGAGGATACTTC.

The chain recombines TRBV11-3 with TRBJ2-5, with 10 bases that match TRBD2. CDR3 length: 14 residues. CDR1 is SGHNT, CDR2 YENEEA, per germline. V trimming: 5 bases; J trimming: 7 bases; junction bases outside the gene matches: 7. The CDR3 region has the DNA TGTGCCAGCAGCGTTAGCGGGGGGCTCGGGACCCAGTACTTC. Protein product: CASSVSGGLGTQYF.

Written as DNA, the CDR3 is TGTGCCAGCTCCCAGGACCCGGCGGGGGAAAAACTGTTTTTT. This codes for CASSQDPAGEKLFF. The chain has TRBV18 and TRBJ1-4, with D uncertain. V lost 6 bases to trimming and J lost 8 bases, with 16 bases between them. This CDR3 is built from 14 residues. Germline V gene sequence: CDR1 KGHSH, CDR2 LQKENI. Complete variable domain (other parts from reference TRBV18 and TRBJ1-4): NAGVMQNPRHLVRRRGQEARLRCSPMKGHSHVYWYRQLPEEGLKFMVYLQKENIIDESGMPKERFSAEFPKEGPSILRIQQVVRGDSAAYFCASSQDPAGEKLFFGSGTQLSVL.

This clone was recorded a few times. V gene TRBV6-5 combines with J gene TRBJ2-7, with a possible D match to TRBD1 (5 bases). The CDR3 has 15 amino acids. V shed 6 bases and J shed 4 bases, with 19 bases lying between them. The V gene's germline CDR1 is MNHEY and CDR2 SVGAGI. As DNA, the CDR3 is TGTGCCAGCAGACCCGTTAGGGGTCAAACTTACGAGCAGTACTTC. This encodes CASRPVRGQTYEQYF.

The chain couples TRBV2 to TRBJ2-7; the D is unclear. Germline CDR1 SNHLY, CDR2 FYNNEI. The CDR3 is 14 residues long. V lost 2 bases and J 6 bases, leaving 14 bases between the germline ends. This CDR3 is CASSEIASRGEQYF. Written as DNA, the CDR3 is TGTGCCAGCAGTGAAATTGCTTCGCGAGGCGAGCAGTACTTC.

The chain carries TRBV6-5 and TRBJ1-5; TRBD1 aligns across 11 bases. The CDR3 is made up of 14 amino acids. With 8 bases clipped from V and 6 bases from J, the junction kept 6 bases outside the gene matches. Germline V lookup: CDR1 MNHEY, CDR2 SVGAGI. The CDR3 coding sequence is TGTGCCAGCGGGGACAGGGGGAGGGGTCAGCCCCAGCATTTT. Translation gives CASGDRGRGQPQHF.

The chain combines TRBV7-6 with TRBJ1-3; 8 bases align to TRBD1. J lost 0 bases, V lost 5 bases, and 12 bases had no gene match. The CDR3 has 18 residues. Germline assignment: CDR1 SGHVS and CDR2 FNYEAQ. The CDR3 region is CASSAGGPTSLSGNTIYF. As DNA, the CDR3 is TGTGCCAGCAGCGCAGGGGGCCCAACTTCGCTCTCTGGAAACACCATATATTTT. The variable domain in full, with the rest retrieved from reference TRBV7-6 and TRBJ1-3, is GAGVSQSPRYKVTKRGQDVALRCDPISGHVSLYWYRQALGQGPEFLTYFNYEAQQDKSGLPNDRFSAERPEGSISTLTIQRTEQRDSAMYRCASSAGGPTSLSGNTIYFGEGSWLTVV.

The V and J genes are TRBV5-8 and TRBJ1-1; 7 bases map to TRBD1. The J segment lost 8 bases and the V segment lost 0 bases, leaving 13 bases of the junction unmatched. The germline V gene encodes CDR1 SGHTS and CDR2 YDEGEE. The CDR3 is 16 amino acids. For the CDR3, the DNA is TGTGCCAGCAGCTTGGCATTAACAGGGGCCGGAGCGGAAGCTTTCTTT. This codes for CASSLALTGAGAEAFF.

This chain links TRBV2 with TRBJ2-7; weak D call: TRBD1 (6 bases). This CDR3 contains 13 residues. Trimming left V 4 bases short and J 5 bases short, with 12 bases between. Germline loops: CDR1 SNHLY, CDR2 FYNNEI. The CDR3 loop reads CASSATQGNEQYF. The CDR3 DNA follows: TGTGCCAGCAGTGCCACACAGGGTAACGAGCAGTACTTC.

V and J are TRBV7-9 and TRBJ2-7, with a possible D match to TRBD1 (5 bases). Germline V lookup: CDR1 SEHNR, CDR2 FQNEAQ (reference sequence). The CDR3 loop spans 14 amino acids. V lost 2 bases and J 1 base, leaving 9 bases between the germline ends. The CDR3 bases are TGTGCCAGCAGCTTACTACCAGGGTCCTACGAGCAGTACTTC. It encodes CASSLLPGSYEQYF.

The table lists this clone with a few counts. The rearrangement uses TRBV6-1 and TRBJ2-5, with TRBD2 matching 12 bases. Germline values: CDR1 MNHNS, CDR2 SASEGT. This CDR3 has 19 residues. V shed 4 bases, J shed 0 bases, and the junction held 12 bases outside the gene matches. The CDR3: CASSVPASGGERYQETQYF. The CDR3 nucleotides are TGTGCCAGCAGTGTTCCTGCTAGCGGGGGGGAAAGGTACCAAGAGACCCAGTACTTC.

This clone came up a few times. The chain combines TRBV12-5 with TRBJ1-5; tentative D call: TRBD1 (6 bases). The germline V and J ends were trimmed by 4 bases and 2 bases, with 9 bases remaining between them. Per germline, CDR1 LGHNT and CDR2 FRNRAP. CDR3 length equals 14 residues. CDR3 DNA sequence: TGTGCTAGTGGTTCATCAGGGGGCAATCAGCCCCAGCATTTT. Translating it yields CASGSSGGNQPQHF.

This chain joins TRBV7-9 and TRBJ2-5; a weak D match, TRBD2 (6 bases). CDR3 size: 11 residues. Germline CDR1 is SEHNR and CDR2 is FQNEAQ (reference sequence). The germline V and J ends were trimmed by 8 bases and 5 bases, with 9 bases remaining between them. CDR3 amino acids: CASAGGETQYF. Written as DNA, the CDR3 is TGTGCCAGCGCAGGAGGGGAGACCCAGTACTTC.

The gene calls are TRBV3-1 (or the pseudogene TRBV3-2) and TRBJ2-3, with 8 bases matching TRBD2. Germline loops: CDR1 LGHDT, CDR2 YNNKEL (reference sequence). J was trimmed by 4 bases and V by 3 bases; bases with no gene match: 0. There are 13 residues in the CDR3. This chain's CDR3 is CASSQRGADTQYF. The CDR3 region has the DNA TGTGCCAGCAGCCAGCGGGGGGCAGATACGCAGTATTTT.

The CDR3 protein is CASSASGTIYEQYF. The CDR3 DNA reads TGTGCCAGCAGTGCCTCCGGGACAATCTACGAGCAGTACTTC. V and J are TRBV6-2 or TRBV6-3 and TRBJ2-7, with D possibly being TRBD1 (6 bases). There are 14 residues in the CDR3. Germline lookup yields CDR1 MNHEY and CDR2 SVGEGT. V dropped 5 bases and J dropped 3 bases, with 14 bases sitting between them.

The chain couples TRBV19 to TRBJ1-5; maybe TRBD1 (5 bases). From germline, CDR1 is LNHDA and CDR2 SQIVND (reference sequence). The V gene lost 6 bases and the J gene lost 11 bases, with 23 bases spanning the gap. The CDR3 loop spans 15 amino acids. The CDR3 DNA reads as TGTGCCAGTAGAGATGGGCAGGGAGGGATAGGGTCCCAGCATTTT. Residues: CASRDGQGGIGSQHF.

This clone was found once. The chain recombines TRBV4-3 with TRBJ1-6; no reliable D call. The length of the CDR3 is 17 residues. V lost 0 bases and J 9 bases, leaving 18 bases between the germline ends. Germline lookup yields CDR1 LGHNA and CDR2 YSLEER. The CDR3 here is CASSQDTSRSIGSPLHF. The CDR3 coding sequence is TGCGCCAGCAGCCAAGATACTTCTCGTAGTATCGGTTCACCCCTCCACTTT.

The V gene is TRBV18, the J gene TRBJ1-1; weak D call: TRBD1 (6 bases). V lost 1 base and J 2 bases, leaving 8 bases between the germline ends. This CDR3 has 14 amino acids. CDR1 is KGHSH and CDR2 is LQKENI in the germline V gene. The CDR3 is CASSPQDSNTEAFF. CDR3 nucleotides: TGTGCCAGCTCACCACAGGACAGCAACACTGAAGCTTTCTTT.

V and J are TRBV7-9 and TRBJ1-2; D is uncertain. V lost 8 bases, J lost 4 bases, and 8 bases lay in between. The germline CDR1 and CDR2 sequences are SEHNR and FQNEAQ (reference sequence). The CDR3 consists of 11 residues. Here the CDR3 reads CASGDGYGYTF. CDR3 nucleotide sequence: TGTGCCAGCGGAGACGGCTATGGCTACACCTTC.

V and J are TRBV30 and TRBJ2-2, with TRBD1 matching 9 bases. The CDR3 sequence is 15 residues long. V shed 0 bases and J 8 bases; nucleotides not matched to a gene: 7. Germline V gene sequence: CDR1 GTSNPN, CDR2 SVGIG (reference sequence). As DNA, the CDR3 is TGTGCCTGGAGTGTTAAACAGGGGGCGAGGGGGGAGCTGTTTTTT. Translating gives CAWSVKQGARGELFF.

The V call is TRBV25-1, the J call TRBJ1-3; TRBD1 is a possible D gene (5 bases). V shed 4 bases and J shed 0 bases, with 13 bases lying between them. Germline values: CDR1 MGHDK, CDR2 SYGVNS. The CDR3 sequence is 16 residues long. The CDR3 region has the DNA TGTGCCAGCAGTGCCCAGGGCACATACTCTGGAAACACCATATATTTT. Encoded protein: CASSAQGTYSGNTIYF.

The chain couples TRBV9 to TRBJ2-2, with a possible D match to TRBD1 (6 bases). Trimming pared 4 bases from V and 1 base from J, leaving 11 bases between. This CDR3 has 15 residues. Germline V gives CDR1 SGDLS, CDR2 YYNGEE. In nucleotides, the CDR3 is TGTGCCAGCAGCCCTCGGACAGTGAACACCGGGGAGCTGTTTTTT. Residues: CASSPRTVNTGELFF.

The genes are TRBV9 and TRBJ2-2; 9 nucleotides agree with TRBD2. This CDR3 has 17 amino acids. V lost 0 bases, J lost 3 bases, and 6 bases stayed unmatched. CDR1 and CDR2 from the germline V gene are SGDLS and YYNGEE. The chain's CDR3 is CASSVGLAGFYTGELFF. In DNA, the CDR3 is TGTGCCAGCAGCGTAGGGCTAGCGGGGTTCTACACCGGGGAGCTGTTTTTT.

CDR3 in DNA: TGTGCCAGCAGCAATACAGGGGTAGAGACCCAGTACTTC. Translated: CASSNTGVETQYF. The V and J genes are TRBV6-5 and TRBJ2-5, with 7 bases fitting TRBD1. The J segment lost 4 bases and the V segment lost 6 bases, leaving 5 bases of the junction unmatched. This CDR3 is 13 amino acids long. CDR1 is MNHEY, CDR2 SVGAGI, per germline.

This clone has more than one count but fewer than ten. The chain combines TRBV19 with TRBJ2-7; 11 nucleotides agree with TRBD1. V trimming: 6 bases; J trimming: 3 bases; junction bases outside the gene matches: 7. The CDR3 covers 15 residues. The germline V gene has CDR1 LNHDA and CDR2 SQIVND (reference sequence). The CDR3 here is CASRMQDRGLYEQYF. DNA of the CDR3: TGTGCCAGTAGAATGCAGGACAGGGGGCTCTACGAGCAGTACTTC.